Listed here are 32 T cell receptor beta chains from one sample, sequenced in a study of T cell responses to AZD1222 COVID-19 vaccine. The protocol was immunoSEQ multiplex PCR, while the TCRdb copy is restricted to in-frame clones and leaves out a portion. The sample includes 84,000 or so clones, around 90% of them seen just once. The source material was peripheral blood, sampled on day 0 of AZD1222 vaccination. These receptors all come from an adult in good health.

The rearrangement joins TRBV5-1 to TRBJ2-5; D may be TRBD2 (6 bases). The V end was cut by 4 bases, the J end by 2 bases, with 15 bases between. The CDR3 consists of 15 residues. CDR1 and CDR2 from the germline V gene are SGHRS and YFSETQ. This CDR3 is CASSPGGNIQETQYF. The CDR3 DNA reads as TGCGCCAGCAGCCCTGGAGGGAACATTCAAGAGACCCAGTACTTC.

This rearrangement joins TRBV30 to TRBJ2-7; 9 nucleotides line up with TRBD2. Germline assignment: CDR1 GTSNPN and CDR2 SVGIG (reference sequence). There are 15 residues in the CDR3. V shed 3 bases, J shed 2 bases, and the junction held 8 bases outside the gene matches. CDR3 sequence (DNA): TGTGCCTGGAGACTAGGAGCGGGAGGACCCTACGAGCAGTACTTC. Its protein is CAWRLGAGGPYEQYF. Full variable domain (missing parts from reference TRBV30 and TRBJ2-7): SQTIHQWPATLVQPVGSPLSLECTVEGTSNPNLYWYRQAAGRGLQLLFYSVGIGQISSEVPQNLSASRPQDRQFILSSKKLLLSDSGFYLCAWRLGAGGPYEQYFGPGTRLTVT.

V usage is TRBV7-8 and J usage is TRBJ2-3; TRBD2 aligns across 7 bases. The germline gives CDR1 SGHVS, CDR2 FQNEAQ. The CDR3 has 19 residues. The ends lost 0 bases at V and 2 bases at J; junction bases unmatched: 14. The DNA of the CDR3 is TGTGCCAGCAGCTTAGCGGGAGGGGCGAGGGGTCGCCCCACAGATACGCAGTATTTT. It yields the protein CASSLAGGARGRPTDTQYF.

This clone came up once. The V call is TRBV5-4, the J call TRBJ2-7; TRBD1 aligns across 7 bases. In germline, CDR1 is SGHNT, CDR2 YYREEE (reference sequence). J gave up 1 base and V 0 bases, and 7 bases lay outside the gene matches. The CDR3 covers 16 residues. In DNA, the CDR3 is TGTGCCAGCAGCTTGGCTGAGGGGGCCCTTTCCTACGAGCAGTACTTC. Protein product: CASSLAEGALSYEQYF.

This clone was seen just once. This chain links TRBV3-1 (or the pseudogene TRBV3-2) with TRBJ2-1, with TRBD2 matching over 12 bases. Germline CDR1 reads LGHDT; CDR2 reads YNNKEL (reference sequence). The J segment lost 15 bases and the V segment lost 1 base, leaving 4 bases of the junction unmatched. This CDR3 is built from 13 residues. The CDR3 protein is CASSQGLAGARFF. The CDR3 bases are TGTGCCAGCAGCCAAGGACTAGCGGGAGCGCGGTTCTTC.

The V gene is TRBV18, the J gene TRBJ1-6; 7 bases match TRBD1. Germline V gene lookup returns CDR1 KGHSH and CDR2 LQKENI. V trimming: 5 bases; J trimming: 4 bases; junction bases outside the gene matches: 11. This CDR3 has 17 residues. CDR3 amino acids: CASSFSGTETYNSPLHF. The DNA for the CDR3 is TGTGCCAGCTCATTCTCCGGGACAGAAACTTATAATTCACCCCTCCACTTT.

The gene calls are TRBV6-1 and TRBJ2-3, with TRBD2 matching 10 bases. CDR3 length equals 14 residues. Trimming took 4 bases from V and 6 from J; bases not matched to a gene: 4. Looked up from germline, CDR1 is MNHNS and CDR2 is SASEGT. CDR3 bases: TGTGCCAGCAGTGCAGCGGGAGGGGTGGATACGCAGTATTTT. Translation: CASSAAGGVDTQYF.

V gene TRBV7-3 combines with J gene TRBJ1-1, with D maybe TRBD1 (6 bases). The CDR3 is made up of 13 amino acids. Germline CDR1 is SGHTA and CDR2 is FQGTGA. Trimming took 2 bases from V and 5 from J, leaving 9 bases between them. In DNA, the CDR3 is TGTGCCAGCAGCTTATCAGGGGAGACTGAAGCTTTCTTT. Encoded protein: CASSLSGETEAFF.

The chain joins TRBV30 to TRBJ1-2, with a tentative D call TRBD1 (6 bases). This CDR3 spans 15 amino acids. V was shortened by 4 bases and J by 4 bases, with 19 bases between the two germline ends. Germline CDR1 is GTSNPN and CDR2 is SVGIG (reference sequence). The CDR3 bases are TGTGCCTGGACCTCGCCCAGGGGACCCTCCTATGGCTACACCTTC. Translated, it gives CAWTSPRGPSYGYTF. Variable domain in full (rest from reference TRBV30 and TRBJ1-2): SQTIHQWPATLVQPVGSPLSLECTVEGTSNPNLYWYRQAAGRGLQLLFYSVGIGQISSEVPQNLSASRPQDRQFILSSKKLLLSDSGFYLCAWTSPRGPSYGYTFGSGTRLTVV.

The chain combines TRBV10-1 with TRBJ1-2, with D maybe TRBD1 (6 bases). This CDR3 is built from 16 residues. V was trimmed by 11 bases and J by 2 bases, leaving 24 bases between them. Per germline, CDR1 WNHNN and CDR2 SYGVQD (reference sequence). The CDR3 DNA is TGCGCCTTCCCATGGGGGCAAAGTTGTGGAAACTATGGCTACACCTTC. It translates to CAFPWGQSCGNYGYTF.

This clone was seen a handful of times. The V gene is TRBV5-4, the J gene TRBJ2-7; 10 nucleotides match TRBD2. J was trimmed by 5 bases and V by 0 bases; bases with no gene match: 8. Germline V CDR1 and CDR2: SGHNT, YYREEE (reference sequence). The CDR3 runs to 16 residues. The CDR3 DNA reads TGTGCCAGCAGCTTGGTGAGCGGGACTAGCGAGGACGAGCAGTACTTC. Its translation: CASSLVSGTSEDEQYF.

This clone has a handful of counts. V gene TRBV4-2 combines with J gene TRBJ2-5, with TRBD2 matching 15 bases. The germline V gene encodes CDR1 LGHNA and CDR2 YNFKEQ. Unmatched junction bases numbered 15, after V lost 2 bases and J lost 5 bases. The length of the CDR3 is 20 residues. CDR3 DNA sequence: TGTGCCAGCAGCCAAACCCGGACTAGCGGGAGGGCCGAGGTTCGGGAGACCCAGTACTTC. This codes for CASSQTRTSGRAEVRETQYF.

The sample holds one count of this clone. The V call is TRBV6-5, the J call TRBJ2-1; 8 nucleotides agree with TRBD2. Germline assignment: CDR1 MNHEY and CDR2 SVGAGI. V lost 7 bases to trimming and J lost 8 bases; unmatched junction nucleotides: 13. CDR3 length equals 15 residues. CDR3 sequence (DNA): TGTGCCAGCAACCCCGCCGGACTAGCCACGGATGAGCAGTTCTTC. It codes for CASNPAGLATDEQFF.

This chain joins TRBV6-2 or TRBV6-3 and TRBJ1-5; possible D gene TRBD1, 6 bases. In germline, CDR1 is MNHEY, CDR2 SVGEGT. The V end was cut by 6 bases, the J end by 2 bases, with 17 bases between. The CDR3 sequence is 16 residues long. The CDR3 region is CASSEGGRMGNQPQHF. DNA of the CDR3: TGTGCCAGCAGCGAAGGGGGGCGGATGGGCAATCAGCCCCAGCATTTT.

In its sample, this clone was seen a few times. The CDR3 sequence is CAISESNGQGGTDTQYF. In DNA form, the CDR3 reads TGTGCCATCAGTGAGTCGAATGGGCAGGGTGGCACAGATACGCAGTATTTT. The chain couples TRBV10-3 to TRBJ2-3; D is perhaps TRBD1 (5 bases). This CDR3 contains 17 residues. Germline CDR1 ENHRY, CDR2 SYGVKD. Deletions cut 0 bases from V and 1 base from J, with 14 bases between.

The chain couples TRBV11-2 to TRBJ2-2; 7 nucleotides agree with TRBD2. The germline V gene has CDR1 SGHAT and CDR2 FQNNGV. This CDR3 is 16 amino acids long. Unmatched junction bases numbered 6, after V lost 3 bases and J lost 2 bases. The CDR3 DNA reads TGTGCCAGCAGCTTGAGGGCTAGCGGAAACACCGGGGAGCTGTTTTTT. Its translation is CASSLRASGNTGELFF.

The V and J genes are TRBV7-3 and TRBJ2-7; D gene ambiguous. The ends were cut back, 4 bases at V and 3 bases at J, with 16 bases in the middle. Germline CDR1 and CDR2: SGHTA and FQGTGA. The CDR3 length is 15 residues. The DNA of the CDR3 is TGTGCCAGCAGCTCAGGCTTGGGCAGAAACTACGAGCAGTACTTC. This codes for CASSSGLGRNYEQYF.

This clone was observed a few times. The chain couples TRBV5-5 to TRBJ1-5; a possible D gene is TRBD1 (6 bases). The V end was cut by 4 bases, the J end by 0 bases, with 11 bases between. CDR1 and CDR2 (germline): SGHKS, YYEKEE (reference sequence). The CDR3 is 15 amino acids. The CDR3 here is CASSPGTNSNQPQHF. The CDR3, as DNA: TGTGCCAGCAGCCCCGGGACAAATAGCAATCAGCCCCAGCATTTT.

In DNA form, the CDR3 reads TGCGCCAGCAGCTTGGGACTAGCGGGAGTCAATGAGCAGTTCTTC. Translating it yields CASSLGLAGVNEQFF. The chain joins TRBV5-1 to TRBJ2-1; TRBD2 matches at 12 bases. V lost 0 bases to trimming and J lost 6 bases; unmatched junction nucleotides: 1. This CDR3 has 15 amino acids. Germline loops: CDR1 SGHRS, CDR2 YFSETQ.

The J gene is TRBJ1-6, the V gene TRBV24-1; 8 bases fit TRBD1. Germline-derived CDR1 and CDR2 are KGHDR and SFDVKD. This CDR3 spans 16 amino acids. V was pared by 8 bases and J by 7 bases, with 12 bases of the junction left unmatched. CDR3 DNA sequence: TGTGCCACCATATGGGTCAGGGGGCACCCCAATTCACCCCTCCACTTT. It specifies CATIWVRGHPNSPLHF.

The chain links TRBV7-8 to TRBJ1-6; 11 bases match TRBD1. This CDR3 spans 17 amino acids. V lost 4 bases and J lost 9; bases outside the gene matches: 11. Germline CDR1 SGHVS, CDR2 FQNEAQ. The CDR3 protein is CASSSRTGGGFGSPLHF. The CDR3 nucleotides read TGTGCCAGCAGCTCGCGGACAGGGGGCGGATTTGGTTCACCCCTCCACTTT.

This chain uses TRBV10-1 with TRBJ2-1; D call uncertain. The CDR3 runs 14 residues. The germline V gene has CDR1 WNHNN and CDR2 SYGVQD (reference sequence). Trimming cost V 1 base and J 9 bases, with 13 bases left between them. Written as DNA, the CDR3 is TGCGCCAGCAGTGAGTATGTTGGCAGGAGTGAGCAGTTCTTC. It yields the protein CASSEYVGRSEQFF.

This chain uses TRBV7-8 with TRBJ1-4; TRBD1 agrees at 11 bases. The CDR3 runs to 15 residues. Germline loops: CDR1 SGHVS, CDR2 FQNEAQ. The V and J ends lost 3 bases and 7 bases, in that order; junction bases with no gene match: 4. In nucleotides, the CDR3 is TGTGCCAGCAGCTTGCGGACAGGGGGCGGTGAAAAACTGTTTTTT. It encodes CASSLRTGGGEKLFF.

V gene TRBV6-5 combines with J gene TRBJ2-5, with TRBD2 matching 11 bases. This CDR3 has 15 amino acids. The germline V gene has CDR1 MNHEY and CDR2 SVGAGI. Trimming removed 5 bases from V and 2 bases from J; junction bases left unmatched: 4. CDR3 loop: CASSQLAGAQETQYF. In DNA, the CDR3 is TGTGCCAGCAGTCAACTAGCGGGGGCACAAGAGACCCAGTACTTC.

This chain joins TRBV6-5 and TRBJ2-7; D gene unclear. Trimming removed 2 bases from V and 3 bases from J, with 8 bases in between. The CDR3 has 13 amino acids. Germline CDR1 is MNHEY and CDR2 is SVGAGI. The CDR3 nucleotides are TGTGCCAGCAGTTACACCCCCAGCTACGAGCAGTACTTC. This translates into CASSYTPSYEQYF.

This clone was recorded a few times. The CDR3 loop is CASSPPDTYYGYTF. In DNA form, the CDR3 reads TGTGCCAGCAGCCCCCCGGACACGTACTATGGCTACACCTTC. The chain carries TRBV7-8 and TRBJ1-2; D may be TRBD1 (5 bases). From germline, CDR1 is SGHVS and CDR2 FQNEAQ. V was clipped by 5 bases and J by 3 bases, with 13 bases between them. The CDR3 loop spans 14 amino acids.

This chain connects TRBV30 to TRBJ1-5; 7 nucleotides align to TRBD1. The junction had 6 bases not matched to a gene; V was cut back by 3 bases and J by 1 base. The CDR3 length is 15 residues. Per the germline V gene, CDR1 is GTSNPN and CDR2 is SVGIG (reference sequence). The CDR3 loop reads CAWSGQTGSNQPQHF. The CDR3, as DNA: TGTGCCTGGAGCGGCCAGACAGGGAGCAATCAGCCCCAGCATTTT.

This clone was detected a few times. The rearrangement joins TRBV3-1 (or the pseudogene TRBV3-2) to TRBJ1-1, with D perhaps TRBD1 (6 bases). The length of the CDR3 is 14 residues. Trimming left V 4 bases short and J 8 bases short, with 17 bases between. CDR1 LGHDT and CDR2 YNNKEL come from the germline V gene (reference sequence). The CDR3 DNA reads TGTGCCAGCAGCCCAATGGTTAGGGGGGAAGAAGCTTTCTTT. Amino acid sequence: CASSPMVRGEEAFF.

This chain connects TRBV6-5 to TRBJ1-6; no definite D call. CDR1 and CDR2 from the germline V gene are MNHEY and SVGAGI. Deletions cut 5 bases from V and 7 bases from J, with 15 bases between. The CDR3 contains 15 residues. This chain's CDR3 is CASSTGGLGNSPLHF. The CDR3 region has the DNA TGTGCCAGCAGTACTGGAGGGTTGGGGAATTCACCCCTCCACTTT.

Here the CDR3 DNA reads TGCGCCAGCAGCTTGGGGCTTGGCAATGAGCAGTTCTTC. Its protein is CASSLGLGNEQFF. This rearrangement joins TRBV5-1 to TRBJ2-1; no definite D call. Trimming pared 0 bases from V and 6 bases from J, leaving 7 bases between. This CDR3 has 13 residues. Germline CDR1 and CDR2: SGHRS and YFSETQ.

The chain is built from TRBV5-6 and TRBJ2-7, with TRBD1 identical over 10 bases. Trimming took 4 bases from V and 3 from J; bases not matched to a gene: 4. Per germline, CDR1 SGHDT and CDR2 YYEEEE. The CDR3 covers 14 residues. The DNA for the CDR3 is TGTGCCAGCAGCCCCGGGACAGGGGACTACGAGCAGTACTTC. As protein: CASSPGTGDYEQYF.

The rearrangement uses TRBV9 and TRBJ2-3; TRBD2 might be the D (5 bases). The V and J ends lost 6 bases and 5 bases respectively, with 19 bases between them. The germline V gene has CDR1 SGDLS and CDR2 YYNGEE. The CDR3 extends over 15 amino acids. CDR3 sequence: CASNSRESSGDTQYF. The DNA for the CDR3 is TGTGCCAGCAACTCGAGGGAGTCAAGTGGAGATACGCAGTATTTT. The variable domain in full, with the rest retrieved from reference TRBV9 and TRBJ2-3, is DSGVTQTPKHLITATGQRVTLRCSPRSGDLSVYWYQQSLDQGLQFLIQYYNGEERAKGNILERFSAQQFPDLHSELNLSSLELGDSALYFCASNSRESSGDTQYFGPGTRLTVL.